Sequencing of this T cell receptor (beta chain) was carried out in a study of Graves' ophthalmopathy and Graves' hyperthyroidism. PBMCs were obtained from 9 to 10 ml of fresh peripheral blood. This clonotype was counted ten times or more. This CDR3 has 13 residues. The V end was cut by 2 bases, the J end by 7 bases, with 9 bases between. The germline V gene has CDR1 MDHEN and CDR2 SYDVKM. RNA transcripts provided the template for amplifying TCR beta CDR3 regions. An opening RT-PCR round employed HTBI primers and preceded a second-round multiplex PCR. TCRdb redid the calling of the multiplex PCR reads with MiXCR, one entry per CDR3 protein. The sample carries about 620,000 distinct CDR3 sequences, 20% to 25% recorded once.

The TCR sequence derives from a woman aged 18-30 years with stable Graves' hyperthyroidism. Some clones in this sample may be carry-over from other donors' samples. Specimen: peripheral blood. The chain recombines TRBV28 with TRBJ1-5; perhaps TRBD1 as D (5 bases). CDR3: CASSLDGGQPQHF. CDR3 nucleotide sequence: TGTGCCAGCAGTTTAGATGGGGGGCAGCCCCAGCATTTT. The full variable domain, completed using reference TRBV28 and TRBJ1-5, is DVKVTQSSRYLVKRTGEKVFLECVQDMDHENMFWYRQDPGLGLRLIYFSYDVKMKEKGDIPEGYSVSREKKERFSLILESASTNQTSMYLCASSLDGGQPQHFGDGTRLSIL.